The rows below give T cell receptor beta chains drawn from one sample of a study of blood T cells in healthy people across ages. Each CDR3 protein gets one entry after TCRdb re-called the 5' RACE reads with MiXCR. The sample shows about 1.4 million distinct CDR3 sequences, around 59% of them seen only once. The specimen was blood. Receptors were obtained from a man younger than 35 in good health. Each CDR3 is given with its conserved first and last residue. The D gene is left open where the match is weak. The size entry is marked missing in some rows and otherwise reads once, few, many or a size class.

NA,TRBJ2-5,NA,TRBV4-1,CASSQKGGTETQYF,TGCGCCAGCAGCCAAAAGGGGGGAACGGAGACCCAGTACTTC
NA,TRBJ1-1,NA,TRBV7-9,CASSLGYGGNTEAFF,TGTGCCAGCAGCTTAGGTTACGGGGGGAACACTGAAGCTTTCTTT
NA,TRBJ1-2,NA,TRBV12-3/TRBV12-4,CASSLKRDPISGYTF,TGTGCCAGCAGTTTAAAAAGGGATCCTATCAGTGGCTACACCTTC
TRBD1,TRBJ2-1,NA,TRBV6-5,CASSRTGFGYNEQFF,TGTGCCAGCAGCCGGACAGGGTTTGGTTACAATGAGCAGTTCTTC
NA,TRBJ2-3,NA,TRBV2,CASATGEGADTQYF,TGTGCCAGCGCAACAGGGGAGGGTGCAGATACGCAGTATTTT
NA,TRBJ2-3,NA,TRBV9,CASSVGEVRISTDTQYF,TGTGCCAGCAGCGTAGGCGAGGTCCGAATTAGCACAGATACGCAGTATTTT
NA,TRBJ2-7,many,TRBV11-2,CASSFGTDSYEQYF,TGTGCCAGCAGTTTCGGGACGGACTCCTACGAGCAGTACTTC
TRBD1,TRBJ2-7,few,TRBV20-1,CSAETPGQESYEQYF,TGCAGTGCGGAGACACCCGGACAGGAATCCTACGAGCAGTACTTC
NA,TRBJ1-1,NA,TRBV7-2,CASSGGQMNTEAFF,TGTGCCAGCAGCGGAGGACAGATGAACACTGAAGCTTTCTTT
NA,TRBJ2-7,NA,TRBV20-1,CSLLGGNSYEQYF,TGCAGCTTGCTTGGGGGGAACTCCTACGAGCAGTACTTC
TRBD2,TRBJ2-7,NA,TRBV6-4,CASSARTLRLAGVYSYNEQYF,TGTGCCAGCAGTGCGAGAACCCTACGACTAGCGGGAGTTTACTCCTACAATGAGCAGTACTTC
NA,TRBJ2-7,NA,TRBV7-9,CASSSTDRSSPYEQYF,TGTGCCAGCAGCTCAACCGACAGGTCGTCTCCCTACGAGCAGTACTTC
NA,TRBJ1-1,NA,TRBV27,CASSLSLASEAFF,TGTGCCAGCAGTTTATCCCTGGCTAGTGAAGCTTTCTTT
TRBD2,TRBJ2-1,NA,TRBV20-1,CSAHMGGLAGDEQFF,TGCAGTGCCCACATGGGCGGACTAGCGGGAGATGAGCAGTTCTTC
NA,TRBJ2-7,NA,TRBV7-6,CASSLRGESYEQYF,TGTGCCAGCAGCTTGCGCGGGGAGTCCTACGAGCAGTACTTC
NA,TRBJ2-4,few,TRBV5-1,CASSALHLAKNIQYF,TGCGCCAGCAGCGCCCTGCATTTAGCCAAAAACATTCAGTACTTC
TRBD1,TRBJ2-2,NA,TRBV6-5,CAAGQDGTGELFF,TGTGCCGCAGGACAGGATGGCACCGGGGAGCTGTTTTTT
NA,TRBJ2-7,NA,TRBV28,CASSAPALSYEQYF,TGTGCCAGCAGTGCCCCGGCCCTCTCCTACGAGCAGTACTTC
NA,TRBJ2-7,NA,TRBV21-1,CASARGHKAPKASYEQYF,TGTGCCAGTGCCCGGGGTCACAAAGCACCGAAGGCCTCCTACGAGCAGTACTTC
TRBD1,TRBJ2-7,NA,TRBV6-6,CASSPRGKGAVEQYF,TGTGCCAGCAGTCCCAGGGGGAAAGGGGCAGTCGAGCAGTACTTC
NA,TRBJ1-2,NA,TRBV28,CATQIPGQYGYTF,TGTGCCACGCAGATACCCGGACAGTATGGCTACACCTTC
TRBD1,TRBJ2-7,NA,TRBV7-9,CASSPYHDRGGTYEQYF,TGTGCCAGCAGCCCCTACCATGACAGGGGGGGAACCTACGAGCAGTACTTC
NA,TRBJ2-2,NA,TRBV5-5,CASSFGGGTGELFF,TGTGCCAGCAGCTTTGGGGGAGGCACCGGGGAGCTGTTTTTT
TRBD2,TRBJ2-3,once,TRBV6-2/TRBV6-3,CASTLGLVGADTQYF,TGTGCCAGCACGTTAGGACTAGTCGGCGCAGATACGCAGTATTTT
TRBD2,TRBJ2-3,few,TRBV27,CASSLQLAGAVDTQYF,TGTGCCAGCAGTCTCCAGCTAGCGGGGGCTGTGGATACGCAGTATTTT
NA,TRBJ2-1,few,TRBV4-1,CASSRNLAITNEQFF,TGCGCCAGCAGCCGAAACTTGGCCATAACCAATGAGCAGTTCTTC
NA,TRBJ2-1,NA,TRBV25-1,CASSELGTGNRGTSSYNEQFF,TGTGCCAGCAGTGAATTGGGTACAGGCAACAGGGGGACTAGCTCCTACAATGAGCAGTTCTTC
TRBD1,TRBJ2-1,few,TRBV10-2,CASSGRGNEQFF,TGCGCCAGCAGTGGCAGGGGGAATGAGCAGTTCTTC
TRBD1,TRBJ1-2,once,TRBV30,CAGQGYGYTF,TGTGCCGGACAGGGGTACGGCTACACCTTC
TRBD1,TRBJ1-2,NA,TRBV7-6,CASSGRQGLYGYTF,TGTGCCAGCAGCGGCCGACAGGGTCTATATGGCTACACCTTC
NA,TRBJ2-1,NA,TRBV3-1,CASSQRQEHNSYNEQFF,TGTGCCAGCAGCCAACGACAGGAGCACAACTCCTACAATGAGCAGTTCTTC
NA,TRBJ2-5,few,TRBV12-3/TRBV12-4,CASTVRGGQETQYF,TGTGCCAGCACGGTCAGGGGGGGGCAAGAGACCCAGTACTTC
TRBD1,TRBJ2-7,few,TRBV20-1,CSAFIRDRASWEQYF,TGCAGTGCTTTCATCCGAGACAGGGCCTCCTGGGAGCAGTACTTC
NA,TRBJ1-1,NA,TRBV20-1,CSAIDRSLNTEAFF,TGCAGTGCCATTGACAGGTCCTTGAACACTGAAGCTTTCTTT
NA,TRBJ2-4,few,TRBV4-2,CASSQLAGLAKNIQYF,TGTGCCAGCAGCCAACTTGCGGGGCTAGCCAAAAACATTCAGTACTTC
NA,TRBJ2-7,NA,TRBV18,CASSPEAIYEQYF,TGTGCCAGCTCACCAGAGGCCATTTACGAGCAGTACTTC
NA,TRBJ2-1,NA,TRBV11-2,CASSLDWTDNEQFF,TGTGCCAGCAGCTTAGACTGGACAGACAATGAGCAGTTCTTC